This T cell receptor beta chain originates from a study of blood T cells in healthy people across ages (dated by TCRdb to the mid-2010s). Regarding the complete study: In model experiments, roughly one uniquely barcoded TCR beta cDNA molecule per two T cells was captured by template switching. To track age-related changes in TCR beta repertoire diversity, the study relied on deep sequencing normalized with unique cDNA molecular identifiers. The donors were split into four age groups: young (average 16 years), middle-aged (39), aged (approximately 59) and long-lived (roughly 80). To avoid experimental bias, donors of different ages were randomly spread across the sequencing lanes. Two additional independent replicas of 1 million unique cDNA reads from the same blood draw were analyzed for two donors (one aged 18 to 29 and one aged 80 or older).

V has 0 bases trimmed and J has 1 base trimmed; junction bases matching no gene number 4. Taken from the germline V gene, the CDR1 and CDR2 loops are SGHRS and YFSETQ. The CDR3, from cysteine to phenylalanine, totals 19 residues. CDR3 DNA only is kept here, 57 bases in frame from base 1. The approximately 39 donors, aged about 6 to 95 years, were systemically healthy Caucasian individuals from Russia. Each donor gave roughly 9.5 milliliters of peripheral blood, collected into EDTA-treated Vacutainer tubes. Ficoll-Paque density-gradient centrifugation was used to isolate PBMCs, with at least 7 million per sample. Trizol reagent was used to extract total RNA from PBMCs, with at least 5.5 micrograms per sample. For every donor, flow cytometry on a PBMC aliquot measured the percentage of naive CD45RAhigh/CD27high T cells. General conclusions and limits of the study: Since profiling was done on bulk unsorted PBMCs, naive and antigen-experienced compartments could not be conclusively compared. Compared with the aged group, the long-lived group had more naive CD4+ T cells, fewer expanded clones and increased TCR diversity, suggesting age selection. As age increased, observed TCR beta diversity per million T cells dropped in a roughly linear way, and a significant reduction was already evident by age roughly 40. The percentage of naive T cells measured by flow cytometry correlated strongly with observed TCR beta diversity. Estimates of total diversity based on one million sequenced T cells were regarded as lower bounds and as underestimates. Because the CMV infection status of the donors was unknown, age-related changes in expanded clonotypes may potentially have been confounded.

The library was prepared using 5' RACE. The second PCR ran for about 7 to 11 cycles and used a J-beta primer mix along with a sample-barcoded 5' primer. Each TCR beta cDNA molecule received a unique molecular identifier from a template-switch 5' adaptor carrying 12 random nucleotides. At least 2.5 million CDR3-containing paired-end reads were obtained from each sample. The Mint cDNA synthesis kit, primed by a TRBC-specific oligonucleotide, was used to synthesize first-strand cDNA from all RNA. Following uracil-DNA glycosylase treatment, a first 18-cycle PCR with universal primers M1SS and BC2_uni_R was performed on all cDNA. In the paper's pipeline: Each sample was normalized by randomly selecting 1 million high-quality reads, each carrying a distinct molecular identifier. Reads with shared molecular identifiers were discarded instead of being binned into consensus sequences. MiTCR, set to a Q25 quality threshold and the strictest error-elimination algorithm, was used for CDR3 identification, clonotype clustering and error correction. Lower-bound total TCR beta diversity was estimated with a nonparametric unseen species model using Euler transformation. Through fastp at Q25 and MiXCR, TCRdb rebuilt clones from the public reads, retaining in-frame beta chains. CDR3 protein sequences are deduplicated, and each keeps its most common genes and DNA. What appears here as the V and J calls and clone size reflects TCRdb's work, not the paper's. The sample includes approximately 1,700,000 distinct CDR3 sequences, with around 40% observed a single time. Roughly 23% of the sample is held by the ten biggest clonotypes.

This clonotype has only a few counts. It lacks a known antigen. The record has no base qualities; no much larger clone is one base away. The sequence is built from TRBV5-1 and TRBJ2-4; 16 central bases correspond to TRBD2. The sequencing input was blood. This receptor was identified in a human donor in good health. The DNA sequence reads TGCGCCAGCAGCTTGGAGGGACTAGCGGGGGGGCCGGCCAAAAACATTCAGTACTTC. Its translation is CASSLEGLAGGPAKNIQYF.